A single sample gave rise to the 4 T cell receptor beta chains below, sequenced in a study of shared clonotypes between healthy human individuals. TCRdb's copy holds only in-frame clones and misses some; the assay was immunoSEQ multiplex PCR. The sample contains around 530,000 clones, around 76% of which appear only once. Sequencing was performed on PBMCs. The source of these receptors is a woman aged 40-49 years in good health. Some clones in this sample may be carry-over from other donors' samples.

This chain joins TRBV4-1 and TRBJ1-1; tentatively, D is TRBD1 (5 bases). The CDR3 spans 13 residues. Trimming removed 8 bases at V and 4 bases at J, with 14 bases between. The germline V gene encodes CDR1 MGHRA and CDR2 YSYEKL. This CDR3 is CASRRGEGTEAFF. The CDR3 DNA reads TGCGCCAGCCGACGGGGGGAAGGCACTGAAGCTTTCTTT.

The chain has TRBV5-1 and TRBJ2-7; TRBD1 matches at 9 bases. CDR1 is SGHRS and CDR2 is YFSETQ in the germline V gene. The CDR3 totals 14 residues. V was pared by 4 bases and J by 6 bases, with 8 bases of the junction left unmatched. CDR3 coding DNA: TGCGCCAGCAGCAAGATACAGGGGGCCGGCGAGCAGTACTTC. Translation: CASSKIQGAGEQYF.

V is TRBV5-1 and J is TRBJ2-7; D might be TRBD1 or TRBD2, each matching 5 bases. V lost 0 bases and J 6 bases, leaving 16 bases between the germline ends. The germline CDR1 and CDR2 sequences are SGHRS and YFSETQ. The CDR3 sequence is 15 residues long. The CDR3 DNA is TGCGCCAGCAGCTTGGCCGGGACCCACCTAATCGAGCAGTACTTC. Encoded protein: CASSLAGTHLIEQYF.

The chain couples TRBV12-2 to TRBJ2-2; the table assigns TRBD1, which was not confirmed against the DNA. TRBV12-2 is reported as a pseudogene. The CDR3 covers 13 residues. Here the CDR3 reads CASRSDRTGELFF. CDR3 coding DNA: TGTGCAAGTCGCTCCGACAGGACCGGGGAGCTGTTTTTT.